This record looks at one T cell receptor (beta chain) sequence and its context. Authors' methods: Quantification of nucleated cells was approximated via reference gene primer amplification. The data were produced by immunoSEQ multiplex PCR, yet TCRdb's version contains in-frame clones alone and is incomplete. Clonal size and the V and J genes are those of that table, whereas D and trimming came from the DNA. Of roughly 250,000 clones listed, more than 75% are singletons. The V gene end was trimmed by 2 bases and the J gene end by 4 bases; junction bases not matched to a gene: 8. CDR3 length: 18 residues. Per germline, CDR1 SGHRS and CDR2 YFSETQ. This sample was included in a study of blood T cell repertoires in COVID-19. Study background: Samples representing acute and convalescent COVID-19 were sourced from the United States, Italy and Spain. The analysed material was cDNA or gDNA that came from T cells, B-cell-depleted T cells, or PBMCs.

Researchers sorted participants into cohorts using their self-reported clinical history. The sequencing input was PBMCs or T cells enriched from blood (not recorded which). The chain recombines TRBV5-1 with TRBJ2-6, with TRBD2 identical over 11 bases. The TCR comes from a woman in her thirties or forties with acute COVID-19. CDR3 residues: CASSLTSGSAQGANVLTF. The CDR3 nucleotides read TGCGCCAGCAGCTTAACTAGCGGGAGTGCGCAGGGGGCCAACGTCCTGACTTTC.